The clone carrying this T cell receptor (beta chain) was seen at least ten times. Its antigen is unidentified. V lost 5 bases, J lost 3 bases, and 0 bases stayed unmatched. Germline V gives CDR1 SGHRS, CDR2 YFSETQ. The CDR3 spans 12 residues. The data were obtained in a study of blood T cells in healthy people across ages. Study-level points and caveats: Unsorted PBMC material precluded a definitive naive versus antigen-experienced comparison.

The use of a sample-barcoded 5' primer and a J-beta primer mix characterized a second PCR of roughly 7 to 11 cycles. One entry per CDR3 protein results from TCRdb running MiXCR on the 5' RACE reads. In the table there are approximately 810,000 distinct CDR3 sequences, 29% of which are singletons. The J gene is TRBJ2-5, the V gene TRBV5-1; 8 positions agree with TRBD1. This clonotype originated in a woman older than 75 in good health. Sequenced sample: blood. The CDR3 is CASRTGEETQYF. CDR3 coding DNA: TGCGCCAGCAGGACAGGGGAAGAGACCCAGTACTTC.